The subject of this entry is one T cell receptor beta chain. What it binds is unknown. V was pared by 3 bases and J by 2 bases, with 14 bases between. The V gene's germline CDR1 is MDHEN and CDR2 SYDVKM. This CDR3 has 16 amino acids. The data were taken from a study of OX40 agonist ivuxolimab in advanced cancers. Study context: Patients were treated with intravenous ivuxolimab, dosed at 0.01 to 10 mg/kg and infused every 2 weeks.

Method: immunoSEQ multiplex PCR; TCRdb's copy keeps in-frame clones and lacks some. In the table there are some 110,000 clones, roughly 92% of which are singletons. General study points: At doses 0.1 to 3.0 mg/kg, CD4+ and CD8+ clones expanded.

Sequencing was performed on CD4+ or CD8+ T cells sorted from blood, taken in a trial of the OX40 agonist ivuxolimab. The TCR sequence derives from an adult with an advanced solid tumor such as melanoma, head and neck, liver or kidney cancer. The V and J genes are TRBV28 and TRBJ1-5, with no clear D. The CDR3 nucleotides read TGTGCCAGCAGTTTTTTTAGGGCCCAAGGCAATCAGCCCCAGCATTTT. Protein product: CASSFFRAQGNQPQHF. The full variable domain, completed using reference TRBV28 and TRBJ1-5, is DVKVTQSSRYLVKRTGEKVFLECVQDMDHENMFWYRQDPGLGLRLIYFSYDVKMKEKGDIPEGYSVSREKKERFSLILESASTNQTSMYLCASSFFRAQGNQPQHFGDGTRLSIL.